This TCR beta chain was documented in a study of T-cell memory formation after mild COVID-19. Findings and limits, study-wide: Clones that contracted from day 15 to 85 had balanced CD4/CD8; later expanders were CD4+ biased.

The CDR3 consists of 15 residues. Trimming took 3 bases from V and 9 from J, leaving 21 bases between them. Germline V gene lookup returns CDR1 MGHDK and CDR2 SYGVNS. A remark on this clonotype: Its antigen remains unknown.

A single record per CDR3 protein comes from TCRdb applying MiXCR to the 5' RACE reads. The sample consists of about half a million distinct CDR3 sequences, around a sixth of them appearing once. The sequence derives from an adult woman who had mild COVID-19 (a few samples of this study predate the infection). Cell type and time point are not known. The rearrangement links TRBV25-1 to TRBJ2-7; D gene ambiguous. The specimen was PBMCs or a T cell subset sorted from them (not recorded which). The CDR3 bases are TGTGCCAGCAGTGATATGTGGGTTGGTGGACCGGGGCAGTACTTC. Its protein is CASSDMWVGGPGQYF.